The clone carrying this T cell receptor beta chain was found a few times. The CDR3 is 13 amino acids. Deletions cut 4 bases from V and 8 bases from J, with 12 bases between. Germline V CDR1 and CDR2: KGHSH, LQKENI. TCRdb re-derived calls from the RT-PCR reads in MiXCR, one entry per CDR3 protein. The table has more than 600,000 distinct CDR3 sequences, around 14% seen once. Input material: memory CD4+ T cells from blood. This clonotype was obtained from a female donor in good health, serving as a healthy control. The V and J genes are TRBV18 and TRBJ2-1; either TRBD1 or TRBD2 may supply D (5 bases each). The CDR3 DNA sequence: TGTGCCAGCTCACTGAGCGAGGGGCATGAGCAGTTCTTC. Translating gives CASSLSEGHEQFF.